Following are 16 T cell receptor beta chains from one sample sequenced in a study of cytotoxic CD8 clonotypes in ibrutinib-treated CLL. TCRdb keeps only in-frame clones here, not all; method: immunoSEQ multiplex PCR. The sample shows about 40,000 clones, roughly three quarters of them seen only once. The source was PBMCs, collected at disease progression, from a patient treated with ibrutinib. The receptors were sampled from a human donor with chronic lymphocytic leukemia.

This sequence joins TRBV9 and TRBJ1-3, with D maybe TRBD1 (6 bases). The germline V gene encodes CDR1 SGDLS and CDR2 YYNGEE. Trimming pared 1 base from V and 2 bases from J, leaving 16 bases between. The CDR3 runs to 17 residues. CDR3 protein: CASSVNSLRGTGNTIYF. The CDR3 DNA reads TGTGCCAGCAGCGTAAATTCGCTTAGGGGGACTGGAAACACCATATATTTT. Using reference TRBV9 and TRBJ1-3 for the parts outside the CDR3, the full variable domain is DSGVTQTPKHLITATGQRVTLRCSPRSGDLSVYWYQQSLDQGLQFLIQYYNGEERAKGNILERFSAQQFPDLHSELNLSSLELGDSALYFCASSVNSLRGTGNTIYFGEGSWLTVV.

The CDR3 nucleotides are TGCGCCAGCAGCCAAGCTACAGCAGCCACCTACGAGCAGTACTTC. Encoded protein: CASSQATAATYEQYF. This chain links TRBV4-1 with TRBJ2-7; D call uncertain. The CDR3 spans 15 residues. CDR1 and CDR2 (germline): MGHRA, YSYEKL. Trimming removed 1 base at V and 2 bases at J, with 12 bases between.

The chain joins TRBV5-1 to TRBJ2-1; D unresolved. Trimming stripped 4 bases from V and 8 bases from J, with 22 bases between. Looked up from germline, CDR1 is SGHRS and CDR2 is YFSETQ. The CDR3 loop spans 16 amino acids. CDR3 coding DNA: TGCGCCAGCAGCCTGCGGTCAACACGATCCCCCGATGAGCAGTTCTTC. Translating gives CASSLRSTRSPDEQFF. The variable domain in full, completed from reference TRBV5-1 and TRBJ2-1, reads KAGVTQTPRYLIKTRGQQVTLSCSPISGHRSVSWYQQTPGQGLQFLFEYFSETQRNKGNFPGRFSGRQFSNSRSEMNVSTLELGDSALYLCASSLRSTRSPDEQFFGPGTRLTVL.

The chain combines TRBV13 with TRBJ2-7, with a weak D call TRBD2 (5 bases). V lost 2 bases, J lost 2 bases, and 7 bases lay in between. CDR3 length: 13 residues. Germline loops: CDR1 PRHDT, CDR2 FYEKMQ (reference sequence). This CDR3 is CASSLSGAYEQYF. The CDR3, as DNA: TGTGCCAGCAGCTTATCCGGGGCCTACGAGCAGTACTTC.

CDR3 in amino acids: CASSEAGRAGNTIYF. The DNA for the CDR3 is TGTGCCAGCAGTGAAGCGGGCAGGGCTGGAAACACCATATATTTT. The V and J genes are TRBV6-1 and TRBJ1-3; D is perhaps TRBD1 (5 bases). CDR1 is MNHNS and CDR2 is SASEGT in the germline V gene. This CDR3 comprises 15 residues. V dropped 0 bases and J dropped 2 bases, with 8 bases sitting between them.

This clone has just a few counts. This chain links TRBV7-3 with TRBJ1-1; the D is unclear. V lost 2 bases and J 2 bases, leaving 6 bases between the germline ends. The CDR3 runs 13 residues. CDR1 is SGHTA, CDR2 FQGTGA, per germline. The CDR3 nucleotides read TGTGCCAGCAGCTTAGCAGGTAACACTGAAGCTTTCTTT. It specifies CASSLAGNTEAFF.

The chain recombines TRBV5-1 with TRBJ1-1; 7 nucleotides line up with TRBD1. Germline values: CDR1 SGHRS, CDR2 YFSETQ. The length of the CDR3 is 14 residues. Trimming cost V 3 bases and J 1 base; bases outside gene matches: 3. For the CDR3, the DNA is TGCGCCAGCAGCTCCGGGACAGAGAACACTGAAGCTTTCTTT. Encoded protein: CASSSGTENTEAFF.

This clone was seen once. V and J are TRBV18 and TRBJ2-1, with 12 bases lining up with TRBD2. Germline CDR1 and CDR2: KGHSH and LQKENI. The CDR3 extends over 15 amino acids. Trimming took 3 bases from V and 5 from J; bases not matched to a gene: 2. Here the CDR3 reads CASSPTSGRDNEQFF. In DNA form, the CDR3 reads TGTGCCAGCTCACCGACTAGCGGGAGAGACAATGAGCAGTTCTTC.

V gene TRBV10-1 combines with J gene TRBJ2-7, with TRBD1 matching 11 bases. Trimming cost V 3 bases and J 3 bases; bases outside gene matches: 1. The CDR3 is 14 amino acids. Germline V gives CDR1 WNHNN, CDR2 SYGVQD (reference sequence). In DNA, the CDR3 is TGCGCCAGCAGTGATGGGACAGGGGGCTACGAGCAGTACTTC. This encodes CASSDGTGGYEQYF.

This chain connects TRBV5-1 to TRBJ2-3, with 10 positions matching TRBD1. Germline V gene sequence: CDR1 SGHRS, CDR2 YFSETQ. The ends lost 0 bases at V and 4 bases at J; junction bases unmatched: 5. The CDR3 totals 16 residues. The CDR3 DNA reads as TGCGCCAGCAGCTTGGCCGGGACAGGGGACTCAGATACGCAGTATTTT. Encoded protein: CASSLAGTGDSDTQYF.

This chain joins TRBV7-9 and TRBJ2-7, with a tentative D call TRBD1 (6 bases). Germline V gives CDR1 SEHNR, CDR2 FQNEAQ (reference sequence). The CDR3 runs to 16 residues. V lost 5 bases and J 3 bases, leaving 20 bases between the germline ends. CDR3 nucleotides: TGTGCCAGCAGCCCGGGACACAACGTGGGCTACTACGAGCAGTACTTC. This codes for CASSPGHNVGYYEQYF.

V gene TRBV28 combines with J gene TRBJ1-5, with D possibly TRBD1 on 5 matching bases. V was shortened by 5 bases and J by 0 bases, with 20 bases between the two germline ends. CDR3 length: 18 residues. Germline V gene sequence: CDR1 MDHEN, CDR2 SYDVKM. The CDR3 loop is CASSVNTGTLYSNQPQHF. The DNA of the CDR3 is TGTGCCAGCAGTGTCAATACCGGGACGCTCTATAGCAATCAGCCCCAGCATTTT.

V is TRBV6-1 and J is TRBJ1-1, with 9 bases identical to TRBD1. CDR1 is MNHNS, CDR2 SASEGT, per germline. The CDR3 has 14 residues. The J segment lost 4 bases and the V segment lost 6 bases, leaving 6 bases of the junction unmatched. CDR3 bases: TGTGCCAGCAGAACAGGGGGCGCCGGCACTGAAGCTTTCTTT. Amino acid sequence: CASRTGGAGTEAFF.

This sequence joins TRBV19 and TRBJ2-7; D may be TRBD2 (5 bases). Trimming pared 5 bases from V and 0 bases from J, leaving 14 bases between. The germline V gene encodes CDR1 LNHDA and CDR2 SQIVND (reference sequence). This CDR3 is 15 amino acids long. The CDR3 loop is CASSQLVHSSYEQYF. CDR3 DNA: TGTGCCAGTAGTCAACTAGTTCACAGCTCCTACGAGCAGTACTTC.

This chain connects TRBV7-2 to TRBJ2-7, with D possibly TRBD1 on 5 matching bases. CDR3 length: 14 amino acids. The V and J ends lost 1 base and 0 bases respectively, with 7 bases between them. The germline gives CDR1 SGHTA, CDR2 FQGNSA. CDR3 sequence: CASSLGQISYEQYF. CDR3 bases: TGTGCCAGCAGCTTAGGACAGATCTCCTACGAGCAGTACTTC.

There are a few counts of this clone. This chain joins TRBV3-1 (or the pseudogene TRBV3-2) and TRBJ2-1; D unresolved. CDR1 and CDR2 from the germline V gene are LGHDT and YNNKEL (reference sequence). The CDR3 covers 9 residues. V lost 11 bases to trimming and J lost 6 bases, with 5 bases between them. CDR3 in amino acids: CAAGNEQFF. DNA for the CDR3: TGTGCCGCCGGCAATGAGCAGTTCTTC.